The entry that follows covers one TCR beta chain sequence. Its antigen is still unknown. Profiled with immunoSEQ multiplex PCR; TCRdb holds only in-frame clones, not every one. The sample lists 45,000 to 60,000 clones, about 88% occurring once. The sample comes from a study of T cells in localized non-small cell lung cancer. The study's findings and limits: Only one tumor region was sequenced, so heterogeneity remains possible. A median of around 60 of the top 100 tumor clones appeared in adjacent lung, which was paired and uninvolved.

Germline CDR1 is MNHEY and CDR2 is SVGAGI. The CDR3 length is 14 residues. V was cut by 0 bases and J by 1 base, with 6 bases left in between. This receptor was obtained from a man aged 35-69 years with stage II lung adenocarcinoma. The sample here was PBMCs, taken before any cancer treatment. The chain uses TRBV6-5 and TRBJ2-5; unclear D gene. The CDR3 DNA reads as TGTGCCAGCAGTTACTCAGGGTTCCAAGAGACCCAGTACTTC. This codes for CASSYSGFQETQYF.